Below, 25 T cell receptor beta chains from the same sample are listed, as sequenced in a study of blood T cell repertoires in COVID-19. TCRdb keeps only in-frame clones here, not all; method: immunoSEQ multiplex PCR. This sample has roughly 200,000 clones; around 83% occur once, and the top ten carry around 3.1%. The sequenced sample consisted of PBMCs or T cells enriched from blood (not recorded which). The receptors were sampled from a woman in her twenties or thirties who had been exposed to COVID-19.

V gene TRBV11-2 combines with J gene TRBJ1-2; TRBD1 is a possible D gene (6 bases). Germline CDR1 SGHAT, CDR2 FQNNGV. The CDR3 sequence is 14 residues long. V lost 5 bases to trimming and J lost 1 base, with 11 bases between them. CDR3 sequence reads: CASSPDSFNYGYTF. The CDR3 region has the DNA TGTGCCAGCAGCCCGGACAGCTTTAACTATGGCTACACCTTC.

CDR3 in DNA: TGTGCCAGCAGTCCCCGGACAGGGGCTAACTATGGCTACACCTTC. Protein sequence: CASSPRTGANYGYTF. V is TRBV27 and J is TRBJ1-2, with 9 bases identical to TRBD1. The CDR3 consists of 15 residues. Germline CDR1 reads MNHEY; CDR2 reads SMNVEV (reference sequence). Trimming removed 5 bases from V and 0 bases from J; junction bases left unmatched: 4.

The chain uses TRBV10-2 and TRBJ2-7, with TRBD1 matching over 7 bases. V dropped 6 bases and J dropped 0; count of bases not matched to a gene: 2. This CDR3 is 13 amino acids long. Germline values: CDR1 WSHSY, CDR2 SAAADI. CDR3 nucleotide sequence: TGCGCCAGCAGAGGGACAGTCTCCTACGAGCAGTACTTC. This gives the protein CASRGTVSYEQYF.

The CDR3 protein is CASSWTSGGRADTQYF. CDR3 coding DNA: TGTGCCAGCAGCTGGACTAGCGGGGGGCGGGCAGATACGCAGTATTTT. The chain combines TRBV7-3 with TRBJ2-3; 14 bases are shared with TRBD2. CDR3 size: 16 residues. The ends lost 4 bases at V and 4 bases at J; junction bases unmatched: 4. The germline CDR1 and CDR2 sequences are SGHTA and FQGTGA.

The V call is TRBV5-5, the J call TRBJ2-7; possible D gene TRBD1, 5 bases. V lost 4 bases to trimming and J lost 4 bases, with 15 bases between them. The CDR3 is made up of 14 amino acids. CDR1 and CDR2 from the germline V gene are SGHKS and YYEKEE (reference sequence). Here the CDR3 DNA reads TGTGCCAGCAGCCCGCTTGCAGGGCGGTACGAGCAGTACTTC. It yields the protein CASSPLAGRYEQYF.

V is TRBV30 and J is TRBJ1-2, with 8 bases matching TRBD1. With 6 bases clipped from V and 3 bases from J, the junction kept 6 bases outside the gene matches. CDR3 length: 13 amino acids. Germline V gives CDR1 GTSNPN, CDR2 SVGIG (reference sequence). The CDR3 bases are TGTGCCTGCCAGGGACAGGAACACTATGGCTACACCTTC. It yields the protein CACQGQEHYGYTF. Filled out from reference TRBV30 and TRBJ1-2, the complete variable domain reads SQTIHQWPATLVQPVGSPLSLECTVEGTSNPNLYWYRQAAGRGLQLLFYSVGIGQISSEVPQNLSASRPQDRQFILSSKKLLLSDSGFYLCACQGQEHYGYTFGSGTRLTVV.

This clone showed up just once. This rearrangement joins TRBV27 to TRBJ1-2; D perhaps matches TRBD1 (6 bases). There are 14 residues in the CDR3. Germline assignment: CDR1 MNHEY and CDR2 SMNVEV (reference sequence). V shed 8 bases and J shed 8 bases, with 21 bases lying between them. The CDR3 nucleotides are TGTGCCAGCTTTCGGGGGGCCGGGGGCGGGGGCTACACCTTC. This codes for CASFRGAGGGGYTF.

V is TRBV13 and J is TRBJ1-2; the D gene is possibly TRBD1 (6 bases). V dropped 5 bases and J dropped 8 bases, with 15 bases sitting between them. The CDR3 is 13 amino acids. CDR1 and CDR2 from the germline V gene are PRHDT and FYEKMQ (reference sequence). This CDR3 reads CASSPPDSKGYTF. The CDR3 DNA is TGTGCCAGCAGCCCCCCGGACAGTAAAGGCTACACCTTC.

The chain links TRBV7-9 to TRBJ1-5; TRBD1 is a possible D gene (6 bases). V gave up 4 bases and J gave up 5 bases, with 9 bases separating them. CDR1 is SEHNR and CDR2 is FQNEAQ in the germline V gene (reference sequence). There are 13 residues in the CDR3. CDR3 sequence (DNA): TGTGCCAGCAGCTCACAGGGAGATCAGCCCCAGCATTTT. Its translation: CASSSQGDQPQHF.

The rearrangement uses TRBV5-1 and TRBJ2-3, with D perhaps matching TRBD2 (6 bases). The CDR3 covers 14 residues. In germline, CDR1 is SGHRS, CDR2 YFSETQ. Trimming took off 4 bases at V and 4 bases at J, with 13 bases between the two ends. DNA of the CDR3: TGCGCCAGCAGCCAGAGACTAGGGGCAGATACGCAGTATTTT. Amino acids: CASSQRLGADTQYF. The variable domain in full, with the rest retrieved from reference TRBV5-1 and TRBJ2-3, is KAGVTQTPRYLIKTRGQQVTLSCSPISGHRSVSWYQQTPGQGLQFLFEYFSETQRNKGNFPGRFSGRQFSNSRSEMNVSTLELGDSALYLCASSQRLGADTQYFGPGTRLTVL.

The rearrangement joins TRBV6-5 to TRBJ1-1, with a weak D call TRBD1 (5 bases). The ends were cut back, 4 bases at V and 5 bases at J, with 11 bases in the middle. Germline lookup yields CDR1 MNHEY and CDR2 SVGAGI. This CDR3 has 13 amino acids. CDR3 protein: CASSSQGMTEAFF. The CDR3 DNA sequence: TGTGCCAGCAGTTCGCAGGGCATGACTGAAGCTTTCTTT.

This chain uses TRBV10-2 with TRBJ1-3, with 8 bases lining up with TRBD1. J lost 0 bases, V lost 2 bases, and 3 bases had no gene match. The germline V gene encodes CDR1 WSHSY and CDR2 SAAADI. This CDR3 region has 16 residues. This chain's CDR3 is CASSEKTGASGNTIYF. The CDR3, as DNA: TGCGCCAGCAGTGAGAAGACAGGGGCCTCTGGAAACACCATATATTTT.

This chain uses TRBV7-9 with TRBJ1-1; the D is unclear. This CDR3 contains 10 residues. Trimming took off 7 bases at V and 13 bases at J, with 13 bases between the two ends. The germline V gene has CDR1 SEHNR and CDR2 FQNEAQ (reference sequence). CDR3 nucleotides: TGTGCCAGCAACCCCACGGTCGGTTTCTTT. Translated, it gives CASNPTVGFF.

This clone has only a few counts. The chain links TRBV12-5 to TRBJ1-1, with 10 bases fitting TRBD1. The trim removed 6 bases at V and 0 bases at J, leaving 7 bases unmatched. CDR3 length: 16 residues. Per germline, CDR1 LGHNT and CDR2 FRNRAP. The CDR3 DNA follows: TGTGCTAGTGGCCTCGACAGGGGGCAGGTGAACACTGAAGCTTTCTTT. Translated, it gives CASGLDRGQVNTEAFF.

V gene TRBV18 combines with J gene TRBJ2-7; the match to TRBD1 covers 10 bases. Trimming at V came to 2 bases and at J to 4 bases, leaving 14 bases not matched to a gene. Germline V gene lookup returns CDR1 KGHSH and CDR2 LQKENI. The CDR3 extends over 18 amino acids. CDR3 loop: CASSPVSPLGQGQYEQYF. The CDR3 coding sequence is TGTGCCAGCTCACCAGTTAGCCCGCTGGGACAGGGGCAGTACGAGCAGTACTTC.

A single count supports this clone. The J gene is TRBJ1-5, the V gene TRBV6-2 or TRBV6-3; 8 bases line up with TRBD1. This CDR3 has 17 amino acids. The germline gives CDR1 MNHEY, CDR2 SVGEGT. Germline trimming cut 2 bases from V and 7 bases from J; bases unmatched to any gene: 13. DNA for the CDR3: TGTGCCAGCAGTTACCACCTCCCAGGGGGCATTCGGCAGCCCCAGCATTTT. It codes for CASSYHLPGGIRQPQHF.

The CDR3 spells CARNHPRPGTGEAEQYF. Here the CDR3 DNA reads TGTGCCAGGAACCACCCCAGACCGGGGACAGGGGAAGCCGAGCAGTACTTC. The chain recombines TRBV6-9 with TRBJ2-7, with TRBD1 identical over 10 bases. The CDR3 runs 17 residues. Germline-derived CDR1 and CDR2 are MNHGY and SVAAGI. J lost 6 bases, V lost 9 bases, and 20 bases had no gene match.

This chain links TRBV5-5 with TRBJ1-2; weak D call: TRBD1 (6 bases). Per the germline V gene, CDR1 is SGHKS and CDR2 is YYEKEE (reference sequence). The CDR3 contains 13 residues. V gave up 5 bases and J gave up 5 bases, with 13 bases separating them. The CDR3 reads CASSPQGLYGYTF. The CDR3 DNA is TGTGCCAGCAGTCCCCAGGGGTTATATGGCTACACCTTC.

The CDR3: CASFPYGQGGLDEPRAQHF. The CDR3 coding sequence is TGTGCCAGTTTTCCCTACGGACAGGGGGGCCTCGATGAGCCCAGGGCCCAGCATTTT. V usage is TRBV19 and J usage is TRBJ1-5, with 10 bases matching TRBD1. J was trimmed by 11 bases and V by 8 bases; bases with no gene match: 27. Germline-derived CDR1 and CDR2 are LNHDA and SQIVND (reference sequence). The CDR3 loop spans 19 amino acids.

The V gene is TRBV2, the J gene TRBJ1-2; 7 bases line up with TRBD1. The CDR3 runs to 13 residues. Germline CDR1 SNHLY, CDR2 FYNNEI. Germline trimming cut 11 bases from V and 0 bases from J; bases unmatched to any gene: 6. Written as DNA, the CDR3 is TGTGCCGGCGGGACAGAACCTAACTATGGCTACACCTTC. This gives the protein CAGGTEPNYGYTF.

V and J are TRBV5-6 and TRBJ1-5, with TRBD1 identical over 7 bases. This CDR3 is 14 amino acids long. Germline V CDR1 and CDR2: SGHDT, YYEEEE. J gave up 6 bases and V 0 bases, and 3 bases lay outside the gene matches. CDR3 bases: TGTGCCAGCAGCTTGGGAGGGGGCGGTCAGCCCCAGCATTTT. Translation: CASSLGGGGQPQHF. Full variable domain (outside the CDR3, taken from reference TRBV5-6 and TRBJ1-5): DAGVTQSPTHLIKTRGQQVTLRCSPKSGHDTVSWYQQALGQGPQFIFQYYEEEERQRGNFPDRFSGHQFPNYSSELNVNALLLGDSALYLCASSLGGGGQPQHFGDGTRLSIL.

V usage is TRBV5-6 and J usage is TRBJ2-3; D call uncertain. The CDR3 sequence is 15 residues long. CDR1 and CDR2 (germline): SGHDT, YYEEEE. Trimming took 4 bases from V and 0 from J, leaving 12 bases between them. The CDR3 DNA follows: TGTGCCAGCAGCCCACGCTACTCTAGCACAGATACGCAGTATTTT. This encodes CASSPRYSSTDTQYF.

The rearrangement links TRBV10-3 to TRBJ1-6; 10 bases fit TRBD1. V shed 10 bases and J 4 bases; nucleotides not matched to a gene: 7. The CDR3 is 15 amino acids. Per the germline V gene, CDR1 is ENHRY and CDR2 is SYGVKD. The chain's CDR3 is CATLRDRGYNSPLHF. CDR3 DNA: TGTGCCACCCTCCGGGACAGGGGTTATAATTCACCCCTCCACTTT.

This clone appeared a few times. The chain uses TRBV4-1 and TRBJ2-7, with D uncertain. The CDR3 runs 14 residues. V lost 4 bases and J lost 1, with 11 bases in between. CDR1 and CDR2 (germline): MGHRA, YSYEKL. In DNA form, the CDR3 reads TGCGCCAGCAGCCCAGGTACGATTTCCTACGAGCAGTACTTC. Translated: CASSPGTISYEQYF.

This sequence joins TRBV7-9 and TRBJ1-5; 8 bases line up with TRBD1. With V trimmed by 6 bases and J by 6 bases, 7 bases remained unmatched. Germline loops: CDR1 SEHNR, CDR2 FQNEAQ (reference sequence). This CDR3 spans 14 amino acids. CDR3 in amino acids: CASSLDRVGQPQHF. The CDR3 DNA reads as TGTGCCAGCAGTTTGGACAGGGTTGGTCAGCCCCAGCATTTT. Using reference TRBV7-9 and TRBJ1-5 for the parts outside the CDR3, the full variable domain is DTGVSQNPRHKITKRGQNVTFRCDPISEHNRLYWYRQTLGQGPEFLTYFQNEAQLEKSRLLSDRFSAERPKGSFSTLEIQRTEQGDSAMYLCASSLDRVGQPQHFGDGTRLSIL.